This T cell receptor (beta chain) was recorded in a study of blood T cell repertoires in COVID-19. Study-level information: Whether acute or convalescent, the COVID-19 samples came from the United States, Italy and Spain. Sources were T cells, B-cell-depleted T cells, or PBMCs; the material itself was cDNA or gDNA.

V lost 3 bases and J lost 6; bases outside the gene matches: 1. In germline, CDR1 is DFQATT, CDR2 SNEGSKA (reference sequence). The length of the CDR3 is 12 residues. As handled by the study authors: Amplified reference gene primers provided the basis for estimating nucleated cell counts. The method was immunoSEQ multiplex PCR; TCRdb's version includes in-frame clones alone and lacks a portion of them. V and J calls plus clone size are reproduced from that table; the DNA served to infer D and trimming. Of about 190,000 clones in the sample, around four fifths are singletons; the top ten hold about 5.5%.

The receptor was isolated from a woman aged 25 to 39 with acute or convalescent COVID-19. V usage is TRBV20-1 and J usage is TRBJ2-4, with 8 bases identical to TRBD1. The sequencing input was peripheral blood. The DNA of the CDR3 is TGCAGTGCTAGTACAGGGGGAAACATTCAGTACTTC. The encoded protein is CSASTGGNIQYF.